One and the same sample provided the 20 T cell receptor beta chains below, sequenced in a study of liver allograft versus peripheral blood T cells. Whole-study context: What was compared were the T cell receptor repertoires in transplanted livers and those in the peripheral blood of recipients.

Via MiXCR, TCRdb re-called the reads, giving one row per CDR3 protein. The repertoire holds some 7,200 distinct CDR3 sequences, with roughly 17% as singletons. The origin of the receptors is a human patient who had a liver transplant. Some T cells may originate from the graft donor.

In its sample, this clonotype is medium-sized. V usage is TRBV6-2 or TRBV6-3 and J usage is TRBJ2-3; 8 nucleotides match TRBD1. The CDR3 is 16 residues long. The germline CDR1 and CDR2 sequences are MNHEY and SVGEGT. The ends lost 6 bases at V and 2 bases at J; junction bases unmatched: 10. The CDR3 is CASSRPLGQDTDTQYF. The CDR3 region has the DNA TGTGCCAGCAGCCGACCCTTGGGACAGGACACAGATACGCAGTATTTT.

This clonotype has just a few counts. This chain links TRBV20-1 with TRBJ2-7, with TRBD1 as a possible D gene (6 bases). The CDR3 runs to 13 residues. The germline V gene has CDR1 DFQATT and CDR2 SNEGSKA (reference sequence). The ends were cut back, 5 bases at V and 3 bases at J, with 14 bases in the middle. The chain's CDR3 is CSAQPGQIYEQYF. The CDR3 nucleotides read TGCAGTGCTCAACCGGGACAAATCTACGAGCAGTACTTC.

This clonotype is medium-sized in the sample. The CDR3 sequence is CATSDSLDTRNTIYF. The CDR3 coding sequence is TGTGCCACCAGTGATTCCCTGGACACCAGAAACACCATATATTTT. The chain carries TRBV24-1 and TRBJ1-3; possibly TRBD1 for D (5 bases). With 2 bases removed from V and 5 bases from J, the gap between germline ends came to 12 bases. Germline assignment: CDR1 KGHDR and CDR2 SFDVKD. The CDR3 extends over 15 amino acids.

This chain links TRBV11-3 with TRBJ2-3, with no clear D. The germline CDR1 and CDR2 sequences are SGHNT and YENEEA. The CDR3 sequence is 15 residues long. Trimming removed 1 base at V and 4 bases at J, with 12 bases between. CDR3 sequence reads: CASSLGGEWSDTQYF. CDR3 nucleotide sequence: TGTGCCAGCAGCTTAGGAGGCGAGTGGTCAGATACGCAGTATTTT.

The chain links TRBV11-2 to TRBJ2-7; no clear D. The V end lost 0 bases, the J end lost 6 bases, and 18 bases lay between the germline ends. The CDR3 runs to 16 residues. Germline-derived CDR1 and CDR2 are SGHAT and FQNNGV. This CDR3 reads CASSLDHGGIGREQYF. The CDR3 DNA follows: TGTGCCAGCAGCTTAGATCATGGTGGGATAGGACGCGAGCAGTACTTC.

The chain carries TRBV30 and TRBJ1-2, with 7 bases lining up with TRBD1. Germline loops: CDR1 GTSNPN, CDR2 SVGIG (reference sequence). The CDR3 has 15 amino acids. With V trimmed by 1 base and J by 2 bases, 7 bases remained unmatched. CDR3 DNA sequence: TGTGCCTGGAGTGCTGGAGGGGGCACCAACTATGGCTACACCTTC. This gives the protein CAWSAGGGTNYGYTF.

This clonotype was seen many times. The V gene is TRBV7-9, the J gene TRBJ2-5, with TRBD2 matching over 14 bases. The CDR3 extends over 17 amino acids. With V trimmed by 2 bases and J by 2 bases, 4 bases remained unmatched. Germline V gene data show CDR1 as SEHNR and CDR2 as FQNEAQ (reference sequence). In nucleotides, the CDR3 is TGTGCCAGCAGCTTAAGACTAGCGGGAGGGCAGCAAGAGACCCAGTACTTC. Translated: CASSLRLAGGQQETQYF.

The V and J genes are TRBV12-3 or TRBV12-4 and TRBJ1-6, with D possibly TRBD1 on 6 matching bases. CDR3 length: 15 amino acids. The ends were cut back, 5 bases at V and 0 bases at J, with 8 bases in the middle. The CDR3, as DNA: TGTGCCAGCAGTGGGGGGGCCTCCTATAATTCACCCCTCCACTTT. Protein sequence: CASSGGASYNSPLHF.

This clonotype has more than one count but fewer than ten. J is TRBJ2-7 and V is TRBV6-2 or TRBV6-3, with D perhaps matching TRBD1 or TRBD2 (5 bases each). With 5 bases removed from V and 1 base from J, the gap between germline ends came to 12 bases. This CDR3 comprises 14 residues. Germline V CDR1 and CDR2: MNHEY, SVGEGT. The DNA for the CDR3 is TGTGCCAGCAGTCGGGACCTGGTTTCCTACGAGCAGTACTTC. It codes for CASSRDLVSYEQYF.

This clonotype is medium-sized (0.01 to 0.1%) in the sample. The rearrangement joins TRBV6-5 to TRBJ1-4, with D perhaps TRBD1 (6 bases). The CDR3 loop spans 16 amino acids. The germline V and J ends were trimmed by 2 bases and 8 bases, with 18 bases remaining between them. CDR1 and CDR2 (germline): MNHEY, SVGAGI. CDR3 loop: CASSYGQGQYGEKLFF. As DNA, the CDR3 is TGTGCCAGCAGTTACGGGCAGGGGCAATATGGGGAAAAACTGTTTTTT.

This clonotype appeared a few times. The chain has TRBV27 and TRBJ2-7; D perhaps matches TRBD1 (6 bases). The CDR3 is made up of 13 amino acids. Trimming cost V 8 bases and J 0 bases, with 11 bases left between them. The germline CDR1 and CDR2 sequences are MNHEY and SMNVEV (reference sequence). CDR3 bases: TGTGCCAGCCACAGGGTAAGCTCCTACGAGCAGTACTTC. This encodes CASHRVSSYEQYF.

By proportion, this clonotype is medium-sized. The chain has TRBV6-6 and TRBJ2-7; the match to TRBD1 covers 11 bases. This CDR3 is built from 15 residues. Germline-derived CDR1 and CDR2 are MNHNY and SVGAGI (reference sequence). J lost 4 bases, V lost 6 bases, and 8 bases had no gene match. In nucleotides, the CDR3 is TGTGCCAGCAGAGGGAGGGACAGGGGGGAATACGAGCAGTACTTC. Amino acids: CASRGRDRGEYEQYF.

This clonotype qualifies as large. The chain is built from TRBV6-5 and TRBJ1-2, with D perhaps TRBD1 (6 bases). V dropped 6 bases and J dropped 0 bases, with 11 bases sitting between them. CDR3 length: 14 amino acids. Germline V gene lookup returns CDR1 MNHEY and CDR2 SVGAGI. The CDR3 bases are TGTGCCAGCAGAAATACAGGGACTAACTATGGCTACACCTTC. Amino acid sequence: CASRNTGTNYGYTF.

This clonotype is classed as medium-sized (0.01 to 0.1%). The chain employs TRBV6-5 and TRBJ2-7; 9 bases fit TRBD1. This CDR3 contains 14 residues. V lost 6 bases, J lost 1 base, and 4 bases stayed unmatched. CDR1 is MNHEY and CDR2 is SVGAGI in the germline V gene. The CDR3 sequence is CASRRDRASYEQYF. In DNA form, the CDR3 reads TGTGCCAGCAGGCGGGACAGGGCTTCCTACGAGCAGTACTTC.

This clonotype rates as medium-sized. The CDR3, as DNA: TGTGCCAGCAAGGGGGGGAGATCTGGGATTAGGCAGCCCCAGCATTTT. Its translation is CASKGGRSGIRQPQHF. V gene TRBV6-1 combines with J gene TRBJ1-5, with D possibly matching TRBD1 (6 bases). With 7 bases removed from V and 7 bases from J, the gap between germline ends came to 23 bases. This CDR3 spans 16 amino acids. CDR1 MNHNS and CDR2 SASEGT come from the germline V gene.

By its share, this clonotype is medium-sized. CDR3 amino acids: CASSRTGGAPKSGELFF. The CDR3 DNA sequence: TGTGCCAGCTCCCGAACAGGAGGGGCTCCAAAGTCCGGGGAGCTGTTTTTT. This chain joins TRBV18 and TRBJ2-2, with D possibly matching TRBD2 (6 bases). CDR1 and CDR2 (germline): KGHSH, LQKENI. Trimming left V 6 bases short and J 6 bases short, with 23 bases between. This CDR3 is 17 amino acids long.

This clonotype is categorized as medium-sized. The chain recombines TRBV6-2 or TRBV6-3 with TRBJ2-3; no reliable D call. Germline V gene lookup returns CDR1 MNHEY and CDR2 SVGEGT. V dropped 3 bases and J dropped 2 bases, with 12 bases sitting between them. There are 15 residues in the CDR3. CDR3 protein: CASSYIGPPTDTQYF. The CDR3 nucleotides are TGTGCCAGCAGTTATATCGGCCCTCCCACAGATACGCAGTATTTT.

This sequence joins TRBV7-2 and TRBJ2-1; D is perhaps TRBD1 (5 bases). V shed 2 bases and J shed 7 bases, with 6 bases lying between them. Germline CDR1 reads SGHTA; CDR2 reads FQGNSA. The CDR3 spans 12 residues. CDR3 bases: TGTGCCAGCAGCTTAAAGGGGAATGAGCAGTTCTTC. This translates into CASSLKGNEQFF.

This clonotype is labeled as large. Here the CDR3 reads CSVPRQTNTGELFF. The CDR3 DNA reads as TGCAGCGTCCCCCGGCAGACGAACACCGGGGAGCTGTTTTTT. V and J are TRBV29-1 and TRBJ2-2; D gene unclear. V lost 6 bases, J lost 0 bases, and 11 bases lay in between. Germline V lookup: CDR1 SQVTM, CDR2 ANQGSEA. The CDR3 sequence is 14 residues long.

In its sample, this clonotype is medium-sized. The rearrangement links TRBV30 to TRBJ1-2; the D is unclear. V dropped 5 bases and J dropped 2 bases, with 9 bases sitting between them. The germline CDR1 and CDR2 sequences are GTSNPN and SVGIG (reference sequence). The CDR3 runs to 12 residues. The CDR3 DNA follows: TGTGCCTGGGAGGACCTCAACTATGGCTACACCTTC. It codes for CAWEDLNYGYTF.